The rows below give T cell receptor beta chains drawn from one sample of a study of Graves' ophthalmopathy and Graves' hyperthyroidism. In TCRdb, the multiplex PCR reads were re-called with MiXCR into one record per CDR3 protein. The sample has 600,000 to 700,000 distinct CDR3 sequences; under 50% are singletons. The sample comprised peripheral blood. These receptors all stem from an adult man with Graves' ophthalmopathy. Each CDR3 is given with its conserved first and last residue. The D gene is left open where the match is weak. Clone size is not always given. Where it is, it says once, few, many or a class for expanded clones.

size: many; V: TRBV24-1; D: TRBD2; J: TRBJ2-7; DNA: TGTGCCACCAGTGAAGCTAGCGGGTCCTCCTACGAGCAGTACTTC; CDR3: CATSEASGSSYEQYF
size: .; V: TRBV20-1; D: .; J: TRBJ2-7; DNA: TGCAGTGCCATACTACCGGGCTACGAGCAGTACTTC; CDR3: CSAILPGYEQYF
size: .; V: TRBV14; D: .; J: TRBJ2-3; DNA: TGTGCCAGCAGCCAAGAGGGCGGGGTAGATACGCAGTATTTT; CDR3: CASSQEGGVDTQYF
size: few; V: TRBV18; D: .; J: TRBJ1-2; DNA: TGTGCCAGCTCACTAGGGACACTCTCTGGCTACACCTTC; CDR3: CASSLGTLSGYTF
size: .; V: TRBV2; D: .; J: TRBJ1-1; DNA: TGTGCCAGCAGTGAATTGGGTGAGGGGCACACTGAAGCTTTCTTT; CDR3: CASSELGEGHTEAFF
size: many; V: TRBV9; D: .; J: TRBJ1-6; DNA: TGTGCCAGCAGTCAAAGAGACAGAAACTATAATTCACCCCTCCACTTT; CDR3: CASSQRDRNYNSPLHF
size: once; V: TRBV5-1; D: .; J: TRBJ2-7; DNA: TGCGCCAGCAGCTTGGAGGGGGATACCTCCTACGAGCAGTACTTC; CDR3: CASSLEGDTSYEQYF
size: .; V: TRBV10-3; D: TRBD1; J: TRBJ2-3; DNA: TGTGCCATCAGTGAGGGCAGGGGGATCACCACAGATACGCAGTATTTT; CDR3: CAISEGRGITTDTQYF
size: .; V: TRBV5-1; D: .; J: TRBJ1-1; DNA: TGCGCCTGCGGGGAGGGGCCAAACACTGAAGCTTTCTTT; CDR3: CACGEGPNTEAFF
size: many; V: TRBV7-9; D: TRBD2; J: TRBJ2-7; DNA: TGTGCCAGCAGCCGGGGACTAGCGGGAGTATGGTACGAGCAGTACTTC; CDR3: CASSRGLAGVWYEQYF
size: many; V: TRBV4-2; D: .; J: TRBJ1-2; DNA: TGTGCCAGCAGCCAAGGGACAGCAAATGGCTACACCTTC; CDR3: CASSQGTANGYTF
size: few; V: TRBV11-2; D: .; J: TRBJ1-2; DNA: TGTGCCAGCAGCCGTCTGTCAGCGACCCAATCGGGCACCTTC; CDR3: CASSRLSATQSGTF
size: .; V: TRBV4-2; D: .; J: TRBJ1-5; DNA: TGTGCCAGCAGCCAAGATCAGGGCACGGTCGGGAATCAGCCCCAGCATTTT; CDR3: CASSQDQGTVGNQPQHF
size: .; V: TRBV10-3; D: .; J: TRBJ2-7; DNA: TGTGCCAGCAGTTTCTACTCTGACCAGGGCCCCTACGAGCAGTACTTC; CDR3: CASSFYSDQGPYEQYF
size: many; V: TRBV2; D: .; J: TRBJ2-2; DNA: TGTGCCAGCAGTGAATCTGGGGCCGGGGAGCTGTTTTTT; CDR3: CASSESGAGELFF
size: many; V: TRBV15; D: .; J: TRBJ1-5; DNA: TGTGCCACCAGCAGAGTGCCGGGACGGTTAGAACCTGCGGGCAATCAGCCCCAGCATTTT; CDR3: CATSRVPGRLEPAGNQPQHF
size: many; V: TRBV2; D: .; J: TRBJ1-5; DNA: TGTGCCAGCAGTGATTTGGGACGTTATAGCAATCAGCCCCAGCATTTT; CDR3: CASSDLGRYSNQPQHF
size: few; V: TRBV7-8; D: .; J: TRBJ2-5; DNA: TGTGCCAGCAGCCAAGTGGTGGCGGTCCCCCAAGAGACCCAGTACTTC; CDR3: CASSQVVAVPQETQYF